This paragraph covers one T cell receptor (beta chain) sequence. TCRdb's table, derived via immunoSEQ multiplex PCR, lists solely in-frame clones and lacks some. The data contain about 220,000 clones, about 95% of them singletons. The CDR3 totals 17 residues. V dropped 0 bases and J dropped 0; count of bases not matched to a gene: 5. The germline gives CDR1 LGHDT, CDR2 YNNKEL (reference sequence). This specimen comes from a study of control samples from healthy donors and cancer patients. This TCR came from a man aged 50 to 59 in good health. Specimen: blood. The rearrangement links TRBV3-1 (or the pseudogene TRBV3-2) to TRBJ2-7, with 10 bases lining up with TRBD2. The CDR3 bases are TGTGCCAGCAGCCAAGATTCTAGCGGGGGAGGCTCCTACGAGCAGTACTTC. Protein sequence: CASSQDSSGGGSYEQYF.